These T cell receptor beta chains were read from a single sample in a study of T cell repertoires in cytomegalovirus infection. TCRdb called the reads again in MiXCR, with one record for every CDR3 protein. The sample carries around 320,000 distinct CDR3 sequences, around a tenth recorded once. The sample comprised PBMCs. These receptors all come from a human donor in good health (CMV status not recorded). Some clones in this sample may be carry-over from other donors' samples. The CDR3 runs from the conserved cysteine through the conserved F or W. Fields, in order: clone size, D gene, J gene, V gene, CDR3 DNA, CDR3 protein. A D gene is named only where the DNA matches it firmly. Part of the rows lack a size; the others show once, few, many or a class for expanded clones.

>-|TRBD2|TRBJ2-7|TRBV27
TGTGCCACCGCACAAGGGCGGGAGAGAACCTACGAGCAGTACTTC
CATAQGRERTYEQYF
>many|TRBD2|TRBJ2-4|TRBV4-1
TGCGCCAGCAGCCAAGATCGGCTAGCGGGGGGAAAACTAGCCAAAAACATTCAGTACTTC
CASSQDRLAGGKLAKNIQYF
>many|-|TRBJ1-4|TRBV10-3
TGTGCCATCAGTGCCGACGGTGGGGAGGTAAAACTGTTTTTT
CAISADGGEVKLFF
>many|-|TRBJ1-4|TRBV7-2
TGTGCCAGCAGCTTCGGCCGTAATGAAAAACTGTTTTTT
CASSFGRNEKLFF
>-|-|TRBJ1-2|TRBV20-1
TGCAGTTCTTTCAGCGGCGGACGAGATGGCTACACCTTC
CSSFSGGRDGYTF
>many|-|TRBJ2-7|TRBV7-9
TGTGCCAGCAGCTTAGGGACCCCTCCGAACGAGCAGTACTTC
CASSLGTPPNEQYF
>-|TRBD2|TRBJ2-2|TRBV6-1
TGTGCCAGCAACCCTGGGGGGGTTCCCGGGGAGCTGTTTTTT
CASNPGGVPGELFF
>many|TRBD1|TRBJ2-5|TRBV28
TGTGCCAGCACCCGGACAGGGGGAGCGGAGACCCAGTACTTC
CASTRTGGAETQYF
>-|-|TRBJ1-3|TRBV19
TGTGCAAGTAAGGATCTCAGCTCTGGAAACACCATATATTTT
CASKDLSSGNTIYF
>few|-|TRBJ2-2|TRBV5-1
TGCGCCAGCAGCTTGCTCGACAGGTCAATGTACACCGGGGAGCTGTTTTTT
CASSLLDRSMYTGELFF
>many|-|TRBJ2-1|TRBV20-1
TGCAGTGCTAGACCCCTCGAAGCGGGACAGTACAATGAGCAGTTCTTC
CSARPLEAGQYNEQFF
>-|-|TRBJ1-1|TRBV29-1
TGCAGCGTTTGGGGGGGACCTGAAGCTTTCTTT
CSVWGGPEAFF
>many|-|TRBJ2-2|TRBV28
TGTGCCAGCAGCTTATCAGGGGACACCGGGGAGCTGTTTTTT
CASSLSGDTGELFF
>-|-|TRBJ2-5|TRBV28
TGTGCCAGCAGTTTCCGACTGGCCGAGACCCAGTACTTC
CASSFRLAETQYF
>few|-|TRBJ1-1|TRBV6-2/TRBV6-3
TGTGCCAGCAGTTCCCGGATACGCGGGGTTACGAACACTGAAGCTTTCTTT
CASSSRIRGVTNTEAFF
>-|TRBD1|TRBJ1-2|TRBV20-1
TGCAGTGGTGTGGGACAGGGTGGCGGCTACACCTTC
CSGVGQGGGYTF
>-|-|TRBJ1-4|TRBV12-3/TRBV12-4
TGTGCCAGCAGTTACAGATCAACTAATGAAAAACTGTTTTTT
CASSYRSTNEKLFF
>few|-|TRBJ2-1|TRBV6-2/TRBV6-3
TGTGCCAGCAGTTACTCAGGGGAGTCCTACAATGAGCAGTTCTTC
CASSYSGESYNEQFF
>many|-|TRBJ1-2|TRBV7-2
TGTGCCAGCAGCCCCGGACACCGCTATGGCTACACCTTC
CASSPGHRYGYTF
>many|-|TRBJ1-1|TRBV7-2
TGTGCCAGCAGCTTAGCGGGGGGTGGGGAGGTTCTTTTT
CASSLAGGGEVLF
>many|TRBD2|TRBJ2-1|TRBV25-1
TGTGCCAGCAGTGAAATCAACGGGAGCGGGAGAAATTCTTTTCCCAATGAGCAGTTCTTC
CASSEINGSGRNSFPNEQFF
>many|-|TRBJ2-7|TRBV7-3
TGTGCCAGCAGCTTAACGTCCAGAAGCGAGCAGTACTTC
CASSLTSRSEQYF
>-|TRBD1|TRBJ1-6|TRBV4-3
TGCGCCAGCAGCTACAGGGGCGACGGGACACCCCTCCACTTT
CASSYRGDGTPLHF
>-|-|TRBJ2-7|TRBV7-6
TGTGCCAGCTCCGATGTGGGCCATTCCTACGAGCAGTACTTC
CASSDVGHSYEQYF
>-|TRBD1|TRBJ1-1|TRBV6-6
TGTGCCAGCAGTTACTCGGCAGGGGGCACTGAAGCTTTCTTT
CASSYSAGGTEAFF
>few|-|TRBJ1-6|TRBV6-6
TGTGCCAGCAGTTTGAGAGAGGTCCCCCTCCACTTT
CASSLREVPLHF
>-|-|TRBJ2-3|TRBV28
TGTGCCAGCAGGGGGACTGAAGCGGGCACAGATACGCAGTATTTT
CASRGTEAGTDTQYF
>few|-|TRBJ2-2|TRBV4-1
TGCGCCAGTGGGACGGTGAACACCGGGGAGCTGTTTTTT
CASGTVNTGELFF
>few|TRBD1|TRBJ1-1|TRBV6-6
TGTGCCAGCATCATGAGACAGGGCGGCACTGAAGCTTTCTTT
CASIMRQGGTEAFF
>many|-|TRBJ1-3|TRBV7-2
TGTGCCAGCAGCTTAGACCCGCTTTCTGGAAACACCATATATTTT
CASSLDPLSGNTIYF
>many|-|TRBJ1-3|TRBV28
TGTGCCAGCAGTCCGATTACAGGGAGCGTTGGAAACACCATATATTTT
CASSPITGSVGNTIYF
>-|TRBD1|TRBJ1-4|TRBV27
TGTGCCAGCAGTTCCGGGACAGGGGTTGAAAAACTGTTTTTT
CASSSGTGVEKLFF
>-|-|TRBJ1-3|TRBV7-2
TGTGCCAGCAGCTTTCGGGGGGCCCGGGGGGGAAACACCATATATTTT
CASSFRGARGGNTIYF
>-|TRBD2|TRBJ2-5|TRBV7-3
TGTGCCAGCAGCGAGGGGACTACGCGGGGAGAGACCCAGTACTTC
CASSEGTTRGETQYF